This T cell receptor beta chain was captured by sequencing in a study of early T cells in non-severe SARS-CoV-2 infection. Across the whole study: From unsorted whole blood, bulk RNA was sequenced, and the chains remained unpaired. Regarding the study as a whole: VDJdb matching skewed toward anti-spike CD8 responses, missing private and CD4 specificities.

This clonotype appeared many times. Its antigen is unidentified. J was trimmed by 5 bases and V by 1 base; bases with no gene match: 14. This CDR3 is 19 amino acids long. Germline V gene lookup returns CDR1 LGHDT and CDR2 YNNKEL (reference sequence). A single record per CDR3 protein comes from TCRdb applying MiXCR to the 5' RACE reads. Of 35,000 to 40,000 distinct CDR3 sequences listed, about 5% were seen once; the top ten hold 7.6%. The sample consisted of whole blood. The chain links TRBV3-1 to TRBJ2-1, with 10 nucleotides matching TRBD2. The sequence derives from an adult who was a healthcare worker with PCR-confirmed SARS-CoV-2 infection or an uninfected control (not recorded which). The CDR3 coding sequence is TGTGCCAGCAGCCAAGCCCCCCCTTTTAGCGGGGGGCTTCACAATGAGCAGTTCTTC. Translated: CASSQAPPFSGGLHNEQFF.